One and the same sample provided the 26 T cell receptor beta chains below, sequenced in a study of cytotoxic CD8 clonotypes in ibrutinib-treated CLL. TCRdb's table, derived via immunoSEQ multiplex PCR, lists solely in-frame clones and lacks some. The sample lists 130,000 or so clones; about 79% were seen once. The material was PBMCs, obtained after 12 months of ibrutinib treatment. These receptors all stem from a human donor with chronic lymphocytic leukemia.

A few counts support this clone. V usage is TRBV27 and J usage is TRBJ1-1, with no clear D. The CDR3 covers 14 residues. Deletions cut 5 bases from V and 1 base from J, with 11 bases between. CDR1 and CDR2 (germline): MNHEY, SMNVEV (reference sequence). The DNA of the CDR3 is TGTGCCAGCAGTCTATTCGGTCAGAACACTGAAGCTTTCTTT. Protein product: CASSLFGQNTEAFF.

The chain carries TRBV29-1 and TRBJ2-1, with TRBD2 matching over 13 bases. The germline gives CDR1 SQVTM, CDR2 ANQGSEA. CDR3 length equals 15 residues. Trimming took 7 bases from V and 3 from J; bases not matched to a gene: 6. CDR3 sequence: CSAGGLAGSYNEQFF. The CDR3 DNA sequence: TGCAGCGCCGGGGGACTAGCGGGAAGCTACAATGAGCAGTTCTTC.

V and J are TRBV28 and TRBJ2-7; 10 bases fit TRBD2. Germline V gives CDR1 MDHEN, CDR2 SYDVKM. V was pared by 4 bases and J by 6 bases, with 3 bases of the junction left unmatched. The CDR3 spans 13 residues. CDR3 residues: CASSSSGRGEQYF. For the CDR3, the DNA is TGTGCCAGCAGTTCCAGCGGGAGGGGCGAGCAGTACTTC.

This chain joins TRBV14 and TRBJ2-7; a possible D gene is TRBD1 (5 bases). The CDR3 length is 14 residues. Trimming cost V 6 bases and J 1 base, with 13 bases left between them. Germline V gene data show CDR1 as SGHDN and CDR2 as FVKESK. The CDR3 here is CASSRQLTSYEQYF. The CDR3 nucleotides read TGTGCCAGCAGTCGACAGCTTACTTCCTACGAGCAGTACTTC. The full variable domain, in which reference TRBV14 and TRBJ2-7 provide the parts outside the CDR3, is EAGVTQFPSHSVIEKGQTVTLRCDPISGHDNLYWYRRVMGKEIKFLLHFVKESKQDESGMPNNRFLAERTGGTYSTLKVQPAELEDSGVYFCASSRQLTSYEQYFGPGTRLTVT.

The chain joins TRBV10-3 to TRBJ2-4; 9 bases align to TRBD2. The V and J ends lost 4 bases and 0 bases, in that order; junction bases with no gene match: 1. The length of the CDR3 is 15 residues. The V gene's germline CDR1 is ENHRY and CDR2 SYGVKD. The chain's CDR3 is CAISASGIAKNIQYF. CDR3 coding DNA: TGTGCCATCAGTGCTAGCGGGATAGCCAAAAACATTCAGTACTTC.

The chain couples TRBV6-1 to TRBJ2-1, with 9 bases lining up with TRBD2. CDR3 length: 18 amino acids. J gave up 3 bases and V 0 bases, and 9 bases lay outside the gene matches. Germline lookup yields CDR1 MNHNS and CDR2 SASEGT. The CDR3 spells CASSEAFGVAGDYNEQFF. The CDR3 DNA sequence: TGTGCCAGCAGTGAAGCATTTGGTGTAGCGGGAGACTACAATGAGCAGTTCTTC.

The chain is built from TRBV28 and TRBJ2-3, with D uncertain. Trimming removed 2 bases at V and 2 bases at J, with 8 bases between. This CDR3 has 14 residues. Germline CDR1 MDHEN, CDR2 SYDVKM. Written as DNA, the CDR3 is TGTGCCAGCAGTTTACCCACCTCCACAGATACGCAGTATTTT. This encodes CASSLPTSTDTQYF.

The chain is built from TRBV7-9 and TRBJ2-7; 11 bases match TRBD1. With 0 bases clipped from V and 3 bases from J, the junction kept 4 bases outside the gene matches. The CDR3 has 16 residues. Germline V gives CDR1 SEHNR, CDR2 FQNEAQ (reference sequence). Here the CDR3 reads CASSLATGTGGYEQYF. The CDR3 DNA is TGTGCCAGCAGCTTAGCGACCGGGACAGGGGGCTACGAGCAGTACTTC.

There are a few counts of this clone. CDR3 nucleotides: TGTGCCAGGACGACAGGGATTGTCACTGAAGCTTTCTTT. This codes for CARTTGIVTEAFF. The chain carries TRBV2 and TRBJ1-1; 7 bases align to TRBD1. CDR1 and CDR2 from the germline V gene are SNHLY and FYNNEI. The V gene end was trimmed by 9 bases and the J gene end by 4 bases; junction bases not matched to a gene: 8. This CDR3 is 13 amino acids long.

The table lists this clone with a few counts. The chain employs TRBV7-2 and TRBJ1-1; 8 bases align to TRBD1. The germline CDR1 and CDR2 sequences are SGHTA and FQGNSA. V was clipped by 5 bases and J by 8 bases; unmatched bases: 7. The CDR3 is 13 residues long. This chain's CDR3 is CASSLRQGREAFF. The CDR3 DNA reads TGTGCCAGCAGCCTTCGACAGGGGAGGGAAGCTTTCTTT.

The chain uses TRBV18 and TRBJ2-3, with 10 bases aligning to TRBD1. The CDR3 is 16 amino acids. The V gene's germline CDR1 is KGHSH and CDR2 LQKENI. V was pared by 2 bases and J by 5 bases, with 7 bases of the junction left unmatched. Here the CDR3 reads CASSPFRQGAIDTQYF. CDR3 in DNA: TGTGCCAGCTCACCATTCCGACAGGGGGCTATAGATACGCAGTATTTT.

V gene TRBV5-6 combines with J gene TRBJ2-7; D possibly corresponds to TRBD1 (5 bases). This CDR3 region has 12 residues. Trimming took 6 bases from V and 2 from J, leaving 9 bases between them. Germline loops: CDR1 SGHDT, CDR2 YYEEEE. The CDR3 bases are TGTGCCAGCAACAGACAGCCCTACGAGCAGTACTTC. This translates into CASNRQPYEQYF.

The rearrangement uses TRBV2 and TRBJ2-7; D is ambiguous. CDR1 and CDR2 (germline): SNHLY, FYNNEI. V was pared by 8 bases and J by 3 bases, with 20 bases between. The CDR3 covers 15 residues. The CDR3 is CASGLKIPPFYEQYF. CDR3 in DNA: TGTGCCAGCGGGCTAAAGATCCCTCCATTCTACGAGCAGTACTTC.

The chain has TRBV7-3 and TRBJ1-2; no clear D gene. V was clipped by 2 bases and J by 8 bases, with 21 bases between them. CDR1 and CDR2 from the germline V gene are SGHTA and FQGTGA. There are 16 residues in the CDR3. In DNA form, the CDR3 reads TGTGCCAGCAGCTTATCCCCCCCGCCTGTCGGAGAAGGCTACACCTTC. Translation gives CASSLSPPPVGEGYTF. The whole variable domain, remainder taken from reference TRBV7-3 and TRBJ1-2, is GAGVSQTPSNKVTEKGKYVELRCDPISGHTALYWYRQSLGQGPEFLIYFQGTGAADDSGLPNDRFFAVRPEGSVSTLKIQRTERGDSAVYLCASSLSPPPVGEGYTFGSGTRLTVV.

The chain uses TRBV4-3 and TRBJ1-2; possibly TRBD1 for D (6 bases). Germline loops: CDR1 LGHNA, CDR2 YSLEER. This CDR3 has 16 amino acids. The V end lost 1 base, the J end lost 6 bases, and 18 bases lay between the germline ends. In DNA, the CDR3 is TGCGCCAGCAGCCAAGGACTACAGGGTTTTTTCCATGGCTACACCTTC. It encodes CASSQGLQGFFHGYTF.

The CDR3 loop reads CASRGLEFNTQYF. Here the CDR3 DNA reads TGTGCCAGCCGCGGACTAGAGTTTAATACGCAGTATTTT. The genes are TRBV6-6 and TRBJ2-3; 7 nucleotides match TRBD2. V was pared by 8 bases and J by 7 bases, with 9 bases of the junction left unmatched. The CDR3 has 13 amino acids. CDR1 and CDR2 from the germline V gene are MNHNY and SVGAGI (reference sequence).

This rearrangement joins TRBV19 to TRBJ1-3; D ambiguous. The germline V gene encodes CDR1 LNHDA and CDR2 SQIVND (reference sequence). V was trimmed by 7 bases and J by 0 bases, leaving 16 bases between them. CDR3 length equals 16 residues. CDR3 coding DNA: TGTGCCAGTACCTACTACGGTGGCGACTCTGGAAACACCATATATTTT. Amino acid sequence: CASTYYGGDSGNTIYF.

The chain is built from TRBV7-9 and TRBJ2-1, with TRBD2 matching over 9 bases. Trimming at V came to 8 bases and at J to 3 bases, leaving 8 bases not matched to a gene. Germline-derived CDR1 and CDR2 are SEHNR and FQNEAQ (reference sequence). This CDR3 is 15 amino acids long. The CDR3 spells CASSELAGVYNEQFF. The CDR3 DNA follows: TGTGCCAGCTCCGAATTAGCGGGAGTCTACAATGAGCAGTTCTTC.

This clone occurred a few times. The chain joins TRBV25-1 to TRBJ1-2; possibly TRBD1 for D (6 bases). CDR1 and CDR2 (germline): MGHDK, SYGVNS. The CDR3 spans 14 residues. V was shortened by 6 bases and J by 5 bases, with 16 bases between the two germline ends. The CDR3 spells CASRSSDRSYGYTF. The CDR3 DNA follows: TGTGCCAGCAGGAGCAGCGACAGGAGTTATGGCTACACCTTC.

The gene calls are TRBV19 and TRBJ1-1; D may be TRBD1 (5 bases). Germline CDR1 LNHDA, CDR2 SQIVND (reference sequence). Trimming stripped 6 bases from V and 3 bases from J, with 11 bases between. There are 13 residues in the CDR3. DNA of the CDR3: TGTGCCAGTAGAGCTGGGACTTACACTGAAGCTTTCTTT. Its protein product is CASRAGTYTEAFF. Full variable domain (remainder filled in from reference TRBV19 and TRBJ1-1): DGGITQSPKYLFRKEGQNVTLSCEQNLNHDAMYWYRQDPGQGLRLIYYSQIVNDFQKGDIAEGYSVSREKKESFPLTVTSAQKNPTAFYLCASRAGTYTEAFFGQGTRLTVV.

This sequence joins TRBV6-5 and TRBJ2-7, with 9 bases that match TRBD2. The J segment lost 4 bases and the V segment lost 5 bases, leaving 9 bases of the junction unmatched. The CDR3 runs to 15 residues. CDR1 is MNHEY, CDR2 SVGAGI, per germline. CDR3 DNA: TGTGCCAGCAGTCCCCGGGCGGGAGGGCCGTACGAGCAGTACTTC. It codes for CASSPRAGGPYEQYF.

The V call is TRBV7-9, the J call TRBJ2-7; tentative D call: TRBD2 (6 bases). Trimming shortened V by 9 bases and J by 6 bases, and 12 bases separated the two germline ends. CDR1 is SEHNR and CDR2 is FQNEAQ in the germline V gene (reference sequence). The length of the CDR3 is 11 residues. CDR3 region: CARLGGFEQYF. CDR3 DNA: TGTGCCAGACTCGGGGGTTTCGAGCAGTACTTC.

The chain joins TRBV18 to TRBJ1-4; D possibly corresponds to TRBD1 (6 bases). The CDR3 consists of 17 residues. CDR1 KGHSH and CDR2 LQKENI come from the germline V gene. V gave up 3 bases and J gave up 0 bases, with 14 bases separating them. CDR3 protein: CASSPFLTGPTNEKLFF. The CDR3 bases are TGTGCCAGCTCACCTTTTTTGACAGGCCCAACTAATGAAAAACTGTTTTTT.

The chain combines TRBV28 with TRBJ2-1; the match to TRBD1 covers 8 bases. Germline-derived CDR1 and CDR2 are MDHEN and SYDVKM. The CDR3 totals 17 residues. V lost 7 bases, J lost 0 bases, and 11 bases stayed unmatched. The CDR3, as DNA: TGTGCCAGCACCCCATCAGGGGGCGGGGTCTCCTACAATGAGCAGTTCTTC. Protein product: CASTPSGGGVSYNEQFF.

The chain recombines TRBV25-1 with TRBJ1-4; TRBD1 is a possible D gene (6 bases). The CDR3 contains 15 residues. V lost 6 bases to trimming and J lost 3 bases, with 14 bases between them. The V gene's germline CDR1 is MGHDK and CDR2 SYGVNS. DNA for the CDR3: TGTGCCAGCAGATTGACGGGACACCCTAATGAAAAACTGTTTTTT. This encodes CASRLTGHPNEKLFF. Using reference TRBV25-1 and TRBJ1-4 for the parts outside the CDR3, the full variable domain is EADIYQTPRYLVIGTGKKITLECSQTMGHDKMYWYQQDPGMELHLIHYSYGVNSTEKGDLSSESTVSRIRTEHFPLTLESARPSHTSQYLCASRLTGHPNEKLFFGSGTQLSVL.

This chain uses TRBV7-9 with TRBJ2-1; D unclear. Germline V gene lookup returns CDR1 SEHNR and CDR2 FQNEAQ (reference sequence). The CDR3 contains 13 residues. Trimming stripped 1 base from V and 3 bases from J, with 4 bases between. The CDR3 coding sequence is TGTGCCAGCAGCTTAGGGAACTACAATGAGCAGTTCTTC. Its translation: CASSLGNYNEQFF.